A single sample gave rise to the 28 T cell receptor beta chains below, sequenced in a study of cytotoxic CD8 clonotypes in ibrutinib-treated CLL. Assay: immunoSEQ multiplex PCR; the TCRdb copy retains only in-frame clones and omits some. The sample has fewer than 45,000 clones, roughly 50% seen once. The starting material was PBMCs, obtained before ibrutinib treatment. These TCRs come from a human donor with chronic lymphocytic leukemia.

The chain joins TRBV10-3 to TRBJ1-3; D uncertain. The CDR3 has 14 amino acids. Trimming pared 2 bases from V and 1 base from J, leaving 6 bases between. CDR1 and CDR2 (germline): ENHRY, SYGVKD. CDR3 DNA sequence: TGTGCCATCAGTGAGATCGTATCTGGAAACACCATATATTTT. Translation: CAISEIVSGNTIYF.

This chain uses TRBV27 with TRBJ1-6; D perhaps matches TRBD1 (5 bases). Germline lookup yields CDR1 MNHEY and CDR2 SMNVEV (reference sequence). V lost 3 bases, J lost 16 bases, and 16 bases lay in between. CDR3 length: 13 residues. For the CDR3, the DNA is TGTGCCAGCAGTTTGGGGGGATTTTCTCCTCTCCACTTT. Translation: CASSLGGFSPLHF.

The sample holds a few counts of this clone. CDR3 amino acids: CASSLRFPGQEYEQYF. In nucleotides, the CDR3 is TGTGCCAGCAGCTTAAGGTTCCCGGGACAAGAGTACGAGCAGTACTTC. The rearrangement links TRBV7-8 to TRBJ2-7; tentative D call: TRBD1 (6 bases). Trimming stripped 2 bases from V and 4 bases from J, with 18 bases between. The CDR3 length is 16 residues. In germline, CDR1 is SGHVS, CDR2 FQNEAQ.

The CDR3 nucleotides are TGTGCCAGCAGTGAGGGCAGCTCAAGGGGTGATACGCAGTATTTT. It encodes CASSEGSSRGDTQYF. The chain employs TRBV6-4 and TRBJ2-3; D possibly corresponds to TRBD1 (5 bases). From germline, CDR1 is MRHNA and CDR2 SNTAGT. This CDR3 comprises 15 residues. Between the trimmed V and J ends, which lost 3 bases and 6 bases, there was a span of 16 bases.

The CDR3 sequence is CASSLAGQPTRGYTF. The CDR3 nucleotides read TGCGCCAGCAGCTTGGCCGGTCAGCCCACGCGGGGCTACACCTTC. The gene calls are TRBV5-1 and TRBJ1-2; D uncertain. CDR1 is SGHRS and CDR2 is YFSETQ in the germline V gene. The V end lost 0 bases, the J end lost 8 bases, and 17 bases lay between the germline ends. The CDR3 has 15 amino acids.

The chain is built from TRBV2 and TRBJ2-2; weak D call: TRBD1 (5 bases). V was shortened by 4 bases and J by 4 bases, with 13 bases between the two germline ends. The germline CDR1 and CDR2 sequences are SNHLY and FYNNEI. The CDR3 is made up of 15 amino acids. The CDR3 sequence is CASSVGRVGTGELFF. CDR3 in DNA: TGTGCCAGCAGTGTCGGCAGGGTGGGCACCGGGGAGCTGTTTTTT.

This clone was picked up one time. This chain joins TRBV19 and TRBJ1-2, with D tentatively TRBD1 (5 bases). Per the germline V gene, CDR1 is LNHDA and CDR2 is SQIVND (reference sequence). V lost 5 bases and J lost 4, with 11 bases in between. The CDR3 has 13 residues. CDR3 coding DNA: TGTGCCAGTAGTCGTGGGGGTAGCTATGGCTACACCTTC. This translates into CASSRGGSYGYTF.

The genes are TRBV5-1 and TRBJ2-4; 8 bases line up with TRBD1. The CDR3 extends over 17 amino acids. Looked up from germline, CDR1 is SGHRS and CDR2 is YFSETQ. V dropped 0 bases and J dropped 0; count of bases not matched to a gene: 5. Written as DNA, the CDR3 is TGCGCCAGCAGCTTGGAGGGACAGGCCATAGCCAAAAACATTCAGTACTTC. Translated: CASSLEGQAIAKNIQYF.

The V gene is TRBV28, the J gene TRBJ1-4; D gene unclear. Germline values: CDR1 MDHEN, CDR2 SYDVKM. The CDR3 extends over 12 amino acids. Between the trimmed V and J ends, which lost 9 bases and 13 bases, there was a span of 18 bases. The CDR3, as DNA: TGTGCCAGTGGAGGACGGACGGTAGCACTGTTTTTT. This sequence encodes CASGGRTVALFF.

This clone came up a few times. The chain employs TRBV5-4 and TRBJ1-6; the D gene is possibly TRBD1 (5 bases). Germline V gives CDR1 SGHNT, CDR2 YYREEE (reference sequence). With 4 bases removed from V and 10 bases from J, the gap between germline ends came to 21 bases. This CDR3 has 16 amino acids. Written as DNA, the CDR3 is TGTGCCAGCAGCACAAGCGGGGGGGGAAGTGGGTCACCCCTCCACTTT. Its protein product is CASSTSGGGSGSPLHF.

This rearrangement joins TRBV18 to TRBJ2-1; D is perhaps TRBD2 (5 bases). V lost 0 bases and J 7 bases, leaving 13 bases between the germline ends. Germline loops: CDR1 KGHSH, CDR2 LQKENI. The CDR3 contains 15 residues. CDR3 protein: CASSPPFGVANEQFF. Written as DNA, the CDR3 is TGTGCCAGCTCACCACCTTTCGGGGTAGCAAATGAGCAGTTCTTC.

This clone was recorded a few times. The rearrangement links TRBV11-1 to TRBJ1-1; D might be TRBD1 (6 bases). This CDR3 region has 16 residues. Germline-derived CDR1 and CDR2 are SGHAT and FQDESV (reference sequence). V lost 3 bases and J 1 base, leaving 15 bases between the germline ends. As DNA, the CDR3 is TGTGCCAGCAGCTTTTGGGGGGCGGCGGCGAACACTGAAGCTTTCTTT. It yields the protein CASSFWGAAANTEAFF.

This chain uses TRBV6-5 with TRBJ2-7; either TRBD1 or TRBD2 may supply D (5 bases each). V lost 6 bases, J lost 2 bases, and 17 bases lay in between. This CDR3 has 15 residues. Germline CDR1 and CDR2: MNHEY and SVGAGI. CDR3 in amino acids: CASSSGHALAYEQYF. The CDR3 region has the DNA TGTGCCAGCAGCAGCGGACACGCACTCGCCTACGAGCAGTACTTC.

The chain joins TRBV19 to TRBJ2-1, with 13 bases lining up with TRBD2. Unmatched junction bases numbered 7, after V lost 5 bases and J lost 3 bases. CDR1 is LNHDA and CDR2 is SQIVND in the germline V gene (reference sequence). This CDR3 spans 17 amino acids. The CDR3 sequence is CASSLRLAGGNYNEQFF. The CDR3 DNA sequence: TGTGCCAGTAGTTTAAGACTAGCGGGGGGTAACTACAATGAGCAGTTCTTC.

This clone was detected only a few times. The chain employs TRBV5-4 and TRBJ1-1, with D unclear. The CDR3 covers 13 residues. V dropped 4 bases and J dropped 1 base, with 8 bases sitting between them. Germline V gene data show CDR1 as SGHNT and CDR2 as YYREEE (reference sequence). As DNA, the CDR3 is TGTGCCAGCAGCACACATAGGAACACTGAAGCTTTCTTT. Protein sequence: CASSTHRNTEAFF.

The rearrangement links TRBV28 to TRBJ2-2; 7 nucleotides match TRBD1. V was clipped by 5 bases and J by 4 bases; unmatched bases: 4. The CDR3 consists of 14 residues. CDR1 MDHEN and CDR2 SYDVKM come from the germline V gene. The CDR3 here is CASSGGQSTGELFF. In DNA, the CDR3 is TGTGCCAGCAGTGGGGGACAGTCCACCGGGGAGCTGTTTTTT. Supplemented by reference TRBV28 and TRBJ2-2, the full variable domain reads DVKVTQSSRYLVKRTGEKVFLECVQDMDHENMFWYRQDPGLGLRLIYFSYDVKMKEKGDIPEGYSVSREKKERFSLILESASTNQTSMYLCASSGGQSTGELFFGEGSRLTVL.

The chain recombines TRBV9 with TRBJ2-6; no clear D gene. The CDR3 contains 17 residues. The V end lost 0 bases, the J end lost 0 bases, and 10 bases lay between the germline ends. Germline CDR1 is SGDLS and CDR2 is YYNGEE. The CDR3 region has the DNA TGTGCCAGCAGCGTAGTTGGCACACTCTCTGGGGCCAACGTCCTGACTTTC. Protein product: CASSVVGTLSGANVLTF.

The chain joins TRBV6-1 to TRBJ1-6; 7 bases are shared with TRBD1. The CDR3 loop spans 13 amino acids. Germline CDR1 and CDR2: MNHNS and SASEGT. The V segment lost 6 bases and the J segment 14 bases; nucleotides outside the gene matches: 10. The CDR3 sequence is CASSTGAALALHF. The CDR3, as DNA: TGTGCCAGCAGCACAGGGGCCGCTCTTGCCCTCCACTTT.

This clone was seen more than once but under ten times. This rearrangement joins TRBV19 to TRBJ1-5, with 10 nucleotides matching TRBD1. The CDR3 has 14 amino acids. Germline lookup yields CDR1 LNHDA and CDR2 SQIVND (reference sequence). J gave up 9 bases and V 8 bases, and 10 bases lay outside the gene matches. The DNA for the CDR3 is TGTGCCAGTGGGTTTGGACAGGGGGGACGGCCCCAGCATTTT. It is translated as CASGFGQGGRPQHF.

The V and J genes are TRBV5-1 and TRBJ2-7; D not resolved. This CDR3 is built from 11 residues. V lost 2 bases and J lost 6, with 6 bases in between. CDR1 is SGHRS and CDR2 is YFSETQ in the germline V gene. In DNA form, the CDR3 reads TGCGCCAGCAGCTTAGACTCCGAGCAGTACTTC. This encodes CASSLDSEQYF.

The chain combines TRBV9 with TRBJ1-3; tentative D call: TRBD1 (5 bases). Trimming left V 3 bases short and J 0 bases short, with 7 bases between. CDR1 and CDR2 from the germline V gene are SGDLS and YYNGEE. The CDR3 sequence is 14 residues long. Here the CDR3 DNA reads TGTGCCAGCAGCGGACAGAGCTCTGGAAACACCATATATTTT. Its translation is CASSGQSSGNTIYF. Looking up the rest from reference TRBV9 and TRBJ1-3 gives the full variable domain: DSGVTQTPKHLITATGQRVTLRCSPRSGDLSVYWYQQSLDQGLQFLIQYYNGEERAKGNILERFSAQQFPDLHSELNLSSLELGDSALYFCASSGQSSGNTIYFGEGSWLTVV.

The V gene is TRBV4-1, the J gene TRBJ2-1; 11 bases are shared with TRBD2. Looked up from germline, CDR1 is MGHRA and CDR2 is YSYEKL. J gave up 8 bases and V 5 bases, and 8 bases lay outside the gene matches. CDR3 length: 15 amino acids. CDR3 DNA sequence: TGCGCCAGCAGCAATAGCGGGGGGGCCATGCATGAGCAGTTCTTC. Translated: CASSNSGGAMHEQFF.

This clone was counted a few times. This CDR3 reads CASSRDSQPQHF. Here the CDR3 DNA reads TGTGCCAGCAGCCGGGATTCACAGCCCCAGCATTTT. The J gene is TRBJ1-5, the V gene TRBV6-5; no definite D call. V dropped 6 bases and J dropped 7 bases, with 10 bases sitting between them. The CDR3 is made up of 12 amino acids. Germline V gives CDR1 MNHEY, CDR2 SVGAGI.

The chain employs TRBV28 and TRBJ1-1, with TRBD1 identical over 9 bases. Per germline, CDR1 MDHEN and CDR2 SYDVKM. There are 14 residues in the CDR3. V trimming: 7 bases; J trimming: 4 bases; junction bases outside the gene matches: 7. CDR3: CASTTGGAVTEAFF. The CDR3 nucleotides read TGTGCCAGCACTACAGGGGGCGCGGTCACTGAAGCTTTCTTT.

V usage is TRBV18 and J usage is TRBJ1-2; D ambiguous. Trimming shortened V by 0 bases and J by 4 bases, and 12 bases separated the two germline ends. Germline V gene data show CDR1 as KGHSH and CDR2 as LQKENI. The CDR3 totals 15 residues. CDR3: CASSPPNRLLYGYTF. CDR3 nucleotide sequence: TGTGCCAGCTCACCACCGAACAGACTACTCTATGGCTACACCTTC.

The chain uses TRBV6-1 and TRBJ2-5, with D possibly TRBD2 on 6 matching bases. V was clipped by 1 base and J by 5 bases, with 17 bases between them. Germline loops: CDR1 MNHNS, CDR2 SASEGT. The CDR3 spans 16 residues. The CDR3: CASSEGAISGGETQYF. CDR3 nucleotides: TGTGCCAGCAGTGAAGGTGCCATCTCCGGAGGGGAGACCCAGTACTTC.

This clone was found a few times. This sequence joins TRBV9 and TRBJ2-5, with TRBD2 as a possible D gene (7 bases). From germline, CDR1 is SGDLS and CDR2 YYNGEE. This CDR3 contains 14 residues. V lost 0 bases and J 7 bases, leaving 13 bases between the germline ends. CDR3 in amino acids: CASSVAGGWGTQYF. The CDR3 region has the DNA TGTGCCAGCAGCGTAGCGGGGGGCTGGGGGACCCAGTACTTC.

The CDR3 coding sequence is TGTGCCAGCAGCTTCGGGGACGGCTCCTACAATGAGCAGTTCTTC. Encoded protein: CASSFGDGSYNEQFF. V and J are TRBV7-9 and TRBJ2-1, with D perhaps TRBD1 or TRBD2 (5 bases each). The V gene lost 3 bases and the J gene lost 0 bases, with 9 bases spanning the gap. CDR1 SEHNR and CDR2 FQNEAQ come from the germline V gene (reference sequence). The CDR3 length is 15 residues.